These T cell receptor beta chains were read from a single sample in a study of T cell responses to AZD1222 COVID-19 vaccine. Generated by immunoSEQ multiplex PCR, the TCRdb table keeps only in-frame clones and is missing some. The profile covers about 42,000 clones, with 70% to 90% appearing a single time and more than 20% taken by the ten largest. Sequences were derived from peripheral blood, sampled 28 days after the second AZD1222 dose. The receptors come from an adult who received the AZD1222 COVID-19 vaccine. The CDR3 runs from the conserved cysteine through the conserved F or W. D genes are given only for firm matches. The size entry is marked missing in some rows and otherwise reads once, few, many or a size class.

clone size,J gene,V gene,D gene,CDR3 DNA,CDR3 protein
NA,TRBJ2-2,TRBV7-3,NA,TGTGCCAGCAGCTCCCCTCAGACCGGGGAGCTGTTTTTT,CASSSPQTGELFF
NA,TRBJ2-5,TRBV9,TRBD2,TGTGCCAGCAGCGTCAGCGGGAAGGTAGAGACCCAGTACTTC,CASSVSGKVETQYF
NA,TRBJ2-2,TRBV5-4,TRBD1,TGTGCCAGCAGCCCAGGGGGAAGTGGTAACACCGGGGAGCTGTTTTTT,CASSPGGSGNTGELFF
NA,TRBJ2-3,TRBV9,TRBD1,TGTGCCAGCAGCGTAAACCAGGGGGCCACAGATACGCAGTATTTT,CASSVNQGATDTQYF
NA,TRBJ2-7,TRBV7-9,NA,TGTGCCAGCAGCTTTGGCCGTAACAAGGACGAGCAGTACTTC,CASSFGRNKDEQYF
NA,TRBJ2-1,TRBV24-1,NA,TGTGCCACCAGTGACCCTCGGACGGGCAGCTACAATGAGCAGTTCTTC,CATSDPRTGSYNEQFF
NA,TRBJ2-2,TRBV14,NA,TGTGCCAGCAGCCAAGATCGCACCGCTGGGTACACCGGGGAGCTGTTTTTT,CASSQDRTAGYTGELFF
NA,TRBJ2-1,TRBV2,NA,TGTGCCAGCATGAGGGAACGCCGATCCGAGCAGTTCTTC,CASMRERRSEQFF
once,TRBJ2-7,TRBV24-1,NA,TGTGCCACCAGGGTGGGGTCTGAGCAGTACTTC,CATRVGSEQYF
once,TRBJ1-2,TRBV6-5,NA,TGTGCCAGCACCGCCGGGGGGAATGGCTACACCTTC,CASTAGGNGYTF
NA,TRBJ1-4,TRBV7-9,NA,TGTGCCAGCAGCTTAGTATCCCCGGTGGGGGAAAAACTGTTTTTT,CASSLVSPVGEKLFF
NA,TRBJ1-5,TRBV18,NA,TGTGCCAGCTCACCAGGGCCCAATCAGCCCCAGCATTTT,CASSPGPNQPQHF
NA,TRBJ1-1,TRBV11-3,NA,TGTGCCAGCAGCCTAGAGGGGAACACTGAAGCTTTCTTT,CASSLEGNTEAFF
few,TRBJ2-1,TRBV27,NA,TGTGCCAGCAGTTTAGTCAGGCAAGGTGAGCAGTTCTTC,CASSLVRQGEQFF
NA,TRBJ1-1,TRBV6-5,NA,TGTGCCAGCAGAAGCCCGGGTGGTGCTTTCTTT,CASRSPGGAFF
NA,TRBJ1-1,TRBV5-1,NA,TGCGCCAGCACCTTCTCGGGCGGGGGCGCTGAAGCTTTCTTT,CASTFSGGGAEAFF